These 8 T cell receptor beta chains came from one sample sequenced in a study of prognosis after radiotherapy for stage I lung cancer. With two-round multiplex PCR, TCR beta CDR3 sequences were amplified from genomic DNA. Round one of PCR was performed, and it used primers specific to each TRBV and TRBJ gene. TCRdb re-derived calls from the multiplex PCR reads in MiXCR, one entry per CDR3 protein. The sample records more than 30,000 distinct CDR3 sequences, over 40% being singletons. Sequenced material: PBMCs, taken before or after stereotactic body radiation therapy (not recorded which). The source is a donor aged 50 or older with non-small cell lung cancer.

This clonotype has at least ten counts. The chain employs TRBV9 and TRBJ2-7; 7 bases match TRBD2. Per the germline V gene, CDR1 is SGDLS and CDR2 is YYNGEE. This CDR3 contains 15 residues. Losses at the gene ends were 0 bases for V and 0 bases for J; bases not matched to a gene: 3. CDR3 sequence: CASSVAGGRSYEQYF. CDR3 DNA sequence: TGTGCCAGCAGCGTAGCGGGGGGTCGCTCCTACGAGCAGTACTTC.

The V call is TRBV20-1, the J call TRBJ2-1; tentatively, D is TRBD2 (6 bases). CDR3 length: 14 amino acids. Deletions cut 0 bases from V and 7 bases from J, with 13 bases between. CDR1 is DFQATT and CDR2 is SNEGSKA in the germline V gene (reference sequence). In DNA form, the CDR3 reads TGCAGTGCTAGAGAATCTAGCGTGGGAAATGAGCAGTTCTTC. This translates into CSARESSVGNEQFF.

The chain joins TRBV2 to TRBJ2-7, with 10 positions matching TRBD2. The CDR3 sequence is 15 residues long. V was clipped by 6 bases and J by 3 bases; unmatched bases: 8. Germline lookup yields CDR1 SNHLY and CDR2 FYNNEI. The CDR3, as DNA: TGTGCCAGCAGGGCCTTCTGGACTAGCGGCTACGAGCAGTACTTC. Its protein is CASRAFWTSGYEQYF.

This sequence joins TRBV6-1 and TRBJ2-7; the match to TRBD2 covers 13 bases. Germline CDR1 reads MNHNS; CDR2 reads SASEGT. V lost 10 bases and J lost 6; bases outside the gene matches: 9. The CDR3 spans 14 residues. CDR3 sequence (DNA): TGTGCCACTTCAGGACTAGCGGGAGTGGGCGAGCAGTACTTC. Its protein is CATSGLAGVGEQYF.

DNA for the CDR3: TGTGCCAGCAGCCAGACGTGGGCGGGAGGAGATACGCAGTATTTT. It codes for CASSQTWAGGDTQYF. The rearrangement uses TRBV27 and TRBJ2-3, with 8 bases aligning to TRBD2. The J segment lost 5 bases and the V segment lost 6 bases, leaving 10 bases of the junction unmatched. This CDR3 region has 15 residues. CDR1 and CDR2 from the germline V gene are MNHEY and SMNVEV (reference sequence).

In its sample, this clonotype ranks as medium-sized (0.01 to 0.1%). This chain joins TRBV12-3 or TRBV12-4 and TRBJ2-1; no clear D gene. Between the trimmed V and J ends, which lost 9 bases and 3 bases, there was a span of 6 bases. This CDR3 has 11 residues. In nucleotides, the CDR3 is TGTGCCAGTTGTTACTACAATGAGCAGTTCTTC. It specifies CASCYYNEQFF.

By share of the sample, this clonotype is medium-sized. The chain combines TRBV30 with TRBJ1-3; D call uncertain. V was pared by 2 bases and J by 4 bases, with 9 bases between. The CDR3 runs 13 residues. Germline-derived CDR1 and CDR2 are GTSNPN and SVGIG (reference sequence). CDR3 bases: TGTGCCTGGAGTACGGACGGGGGAAACACCATATATTTT. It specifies CAWSTDGGNTIYF.

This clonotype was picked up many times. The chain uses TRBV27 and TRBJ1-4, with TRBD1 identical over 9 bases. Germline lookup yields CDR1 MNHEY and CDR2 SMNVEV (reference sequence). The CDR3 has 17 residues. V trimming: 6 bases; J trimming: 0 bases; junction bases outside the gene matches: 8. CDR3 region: CASRPGQGRATNEKLFF. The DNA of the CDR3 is TGTGCCAGCAGGCCGGGACAGGGACGAGCAACTAATGAAAAACTGTTTTTT.